This T cell receptor beta chain was observed in a study of blood T cells in healthy people across ages. General study findings and limits: TCR beta diversity tracked closely with naive T cell percentage. Greater diversity and more naive CD4+ cells were seen in long-lived donors than in aged donors.

Note on this clonotype: Its cognate antigen is unknown.

The use of a sample-barcoded 5' primer and a J-beta primer mix characterized a second PCR of about 7 to 12 cycles. TCRdb redid the calling of the 5' RACE reads with MiXCR, one entry per CDR3 protein. The sample includes roughly 900,000 distinct CDR3 sequences, around 30% of them seen just once. The sample consisted of blood. The receptor comes from an elderly woman in good health.

The CDR3 nucleotides read TGTGCCAGCAGCTTAATGGGTCTATCGCCCGGAGAGACCCAGTACTTC. This sequence encodes CASSLMGLSPGETQYF. The chain links TRBV11-2 to TRBJ2-5; D is undetermined. Germline V gene sequence: CDR1 SGHAT, CDR2 FQNNGV. The CDR3 extends over 16 amino acids. Trimming took 2 bases from V and 4 from J, leaving 17 bases between them.